This T cell receptor (beta chain) was retrieved from a study of T cell responses to AZD1222 COVID-19 vaccine. Germline CDR1 SQVTM, CDR2 ANQGSEA. The CDR3 is made up of 15 amino acids. V was clipped by 7 bases and J by 0 bases, with 16 bases between them. This clone was seen a single time. Method: immunoSEQ multiplex PCR; TCRdb's copy keeps in-frame clones and lacks some. The table shows some 190,000 clones, with roughly nine tenths occurring only once. The receptor was isolated from an adult who received the AZD1222 COVID-19 vaccine. The genes are TRBV29-1 and TRBJ2-1; D gene uncertain. This sample comprised peripheral blood, obtained 28 days after the second AZD1222 dose. The CDR3 reads CSALQLPGSYNEQFF. The CDR3 DNA reads TGCAGCGCCCTACAACTCCCGGGCTCCTACAATGAGCAGTTCTTC.